This T cell receptor beta chain is drawn from a study of blood T cell repertoires in COVID-19. Study-wide context: The cDNA or gDNA used as material had been derived from T cells, B-cell-depleted T cells, or PBMCs.

Using immunoSEQ multiplex PCR, the repertoire was profiled, and TCRdb retains in-frame clones only, with some absent. Here the sample spans a few hundred thousand clones, around 82% being singletons. CDR3 size: 15 residues. Germline V lookup: CDR1 MNHNS, CDR2 SASEGT. After removal of 1 base from V and 4 bases from J, the junction contained 4 bases not matched to a gene. Sequenced: peripheral blood. This chain connects TRBV6-1 to TRBJ1-2; TRBD1 agrees at 9 bases. The source of this sequence is a woman aged 18 to 35 with acute or convalescent COVID-19. The CDR3 spells CASSEVRDRAYGYTF. The CDR3 DNA sequence: TGTGCCAGCAGTGAAGTAAGGGACAGGGCCTATGGCTACACCTTC.